This TCR beta chain comes out of a study of T cell responses to AZD1222 COVID-19 vaccine. The study, taken as a whole, reports: Unmutated variant regions reportedly attract nearly half of all spike-specific TCRs. Researchers report vaccine-associated CD4 TCRs spanning spike, with dominance at 160-218 and 743-854. All repertoire sampling was performed exclusively after the peak T cell response.

In the case of this clone: Its antigen is still unknown.

Samples with a second dose at about 4 or about 12 weeks were pooled together. V lost 8 bases and J 4 bases, leaving 9 bases between the germline ends. The CDR3 spans 12 residues. Clones were read by immunoSEQ multiplex PCR, and TCRdb kept only the in-frame ones, dropping some. The sample records about 26,000 clones, approximately 85% being singletons. The gene calls are TRBV12-3 or TRBV12-4 and TRBJ1-3; possible D gene TRBD1, 6 bases. Material: peripheral blood, obtained 28 days after the second AZD1222 dose. The source is an adult who received the AZD1222 COVID-19 vaccine. The CDR3 coding sequence is TGTGCCAGCCGGGGGCCGGGAAACACCATATATTTT. As protein: CASRGPGNTIYF.